This is a list of T cell receptor beta chains from one sample in a study of blood T cell repertoires in COVID-19. Assay: immunoSEQ multiplex PCR; the TCRdb copy retains only in-frame clones and omits some. Of about 150,000 clones listed, 87% are singletons. Sequenced: peripheral blood. All receptors come from a human donor in a cohort sampled during active COVID-19. Both conserved end residues are part of each CDR3. The order of the fields is D gene, V gene, clone size, J gene, CDR3 length, CDR3 DNA, CDR3 protein. The D gene is left open where the match is weak. Clone size is stated in some rows and not others, as once, few, many or a class when expanded.

>TRBD1|TRBV5-1|NA|TRBJ2-1|15
TGCGCCAGCAGCCCTCGGGACAGCTCCTACAATGAGCAGTTCTTC
CASSPRDSSYNEQFF
>TRBD2|TRBV19|NA|TRBJ2-1|16
TGTGCCAGTAGTAAGGGATGGGCGGGGGGCCAGGATGAGCAGTTCTTC
CASSKGWAGGQDEQFF
>TRBD1|TRBV19|few|TRBJ1-6|14
TGTGCCAGTAGTCTGAGGACAGGGGATTCACCCCTCCACTTT
CASSLRTGDSPLHF
>TRBD1|TRBV28|NA|TRBJ2-2|15
TGTGCCAGCAGTTTATGGACAGGGTCCCCCGGGGAGCTGTTTTTT
CASSLWTGSPGELFF
>TRBD1|TRBV14|NA|TRBJ1-2|14
TGTGCCAGCAGCCGAGACAGGGTGGACTATGGCTACACCTTC
CASSRDRVDYGYTF
>NA|TRBV5-8|NA|TRBJ2-6|15
TGTGCCAGCAGACAAGGGGTTACTGGGGCCAACGTCCTGACTTTC
CASRQGVTGANVLTF
>TRBD2|TRBV2|NA|TRBJ2-1|14
TGTGCCAGCAAAAGCGGGAGGGCCGCTGATGAGCAGTTCTTC
CASKSGRAADEQFF
>NA|TRBV19|NA|TRBJ1-4|16
TGTGCCAGTAGAAACTTCCGCCAGGGCCATAATGAAAAACTGTTTTTT
CASRNFRQGHNEKLFF
>NA|TRBV4-1|NA|TRBJ2-1|15
TGCGCCAGCACCCCATTGGGGGGCTCCTACAATGAGCAGTTCTTC
CASTPLGGSYNEQFF
>NA|TRBV5-4|NA|TRBJ2-2|13
TGTGCCAGCAGCTTGACCGGTACCGGGGAGCTGTTTTTT
CASSLTGTGELFF
>TRBD2|TRBV6-5|NA|TRBJ2-2|15
TGTGCCAGCAAGGCGGGACTAGCGGCCTTTGGGGAGCTGTTTTTT
CASKAGLAAFGELFF
>TRBD2|TRBV28|NA|TRBJ2-7|15
TGTGCCAGCAGTGCGACTAGCGGGAGTATCCACGAGCAGTACTTC
CASSATSGSIHEQYF
>TRBD1|TRBV10-3|NA|TRBJ1-1|14
TGTGCCATCAGGGGGACAGGGGGAGGGGTTGAAGCTTTCTTT
CAIRGTGGGVEAFF
>NA|TRBV6-2/TRBV6-3|NA|TRBJ2-7|13
TGTGCCAGCAGTTCCTACGAGGCCTACGAGCAGTACTTC
CASSSYEAYEQYF
>TRBD1|TRBV29-1|many|TRBJ1-2|15
TGCAGCGCGAGATTGGGGCAGGGGGCTCTAAATGGCTACACCTTC
CSARLGQGALNGYTF
>NA|TRBV5-1|NA|TRBJ1-1|14
TGCGCCAGCAGAAAAACAGGGCCCAACACTGAAGCTTTCTTT
CASRKTGPNTEAFF
>NA|TRBV5-8|NA|TRBJ1-3|19
TGTGCCAGCAGCCCTTGGGGCCGGGGGACGGGCGTCTCTGGAAACACCATATATTTT
CASSPWGRGTGVSGNTIYF
>NA|TRBV13|NA|TRBJ2-1|15
TGTGCCAGCAGCTTAATTAAAGGGGGGGGCAATGAGCAGTTCTTC
CASSLIKGGGNEQFF
>NA|TRBV6-4|NA|TRBJ1-6|14
TGTGCCAGCTTCGGGGACTCCGAGAATTCACCCCTCCACTTT
CASFGDSENSPLHF
>NA|TRBV7-9|few|TRBJ1-5|13
TGTGCCAGCAGTTGGGAGGGGACGGGGCCCCAGCATTTT
CASSWEGTGPQHF
>NA|TRBV5-1|NA|TRBJ2-1|15
TGCGCCAGCAGCCCGGCCTGGCAGCGCTACAATGAGCAGTTCTTC
CASSPAWQRYNEQFF
>TRBD1|TRBV24-1|few|TRBJ1-2|14
TGTGCCACCAGAGAACAGGGGGATAACTATGGCTACACCTTC
CATREQGDNYGYTF
>NA|TRBV7-9|few|TRBJ2-5|14
TGTGCCAGCAGCTTGTCTCTAGCGCCAGGCGCCCAGTACTTC
CASSLSLAPGAQYF
>NA|TRBV25-1|NA|TRBJ1-2|13
TGTGCCAGCAGTGGAACTGTACCCTATGGCTACACCTTC
CASSGTVPYGYTF
>NA|TRBV7-9|few|TRBJ1-5|16
TGTGCCAGCAGCTTAGGGGAGGTGACTGGCAATCAGCCCCAGCATTTT
CASSLGEVTGNQPQHF
>TRBD2|TRBV6-5|NA|TRBJ2-7|16
TGTGCCAGCAGTTCCGAAGGACTAGCGGGGACCTACGAGCAGTACTTC
CASSSEGLAGTYEQYF
>TRBD2|TRBV10-3|NA|TRBJ2-2|14
TGTGCCACCAGGACTAGCGGGGACACCGGGGAGCTGTTTTTT
CATRTSGDTGELFF
>NA|TRBV2|once|TRBJ1-4|12
TGTGCCAGCAGTGAAGGATCGGGGGGGCCCGGTTTT
CASSEGSGGPGF
>NA|TRBV9|NA|TRBJ1-5|15
TGTGCCAGCAGCGCCCAGGGTTTGTCAGATCAGCCCCAGCATTTT
CASSAQGLSDQPQHF
>TRBD1|TRBV28|NA|TRBJ1-4|19
TGTGCCAGCAGTTTGGACCCCCGGGACAGGGGGCTCTGGGAAGAAAAACTGTTTTTT
CASSLDPRDRGLWEEKLFF
>NA|TRBV5-1|few|TRBJ2-7|13
TGCGCCAGCAGCTCCATTTCGGGCTACGAGCAGTACTTC
CASSSISGYEQYF
>NA|TRBV5-1|NA|TRBJ2-3|17
TGCGCCAGCTCACGCGGCGGGACCGAACCTAGCACAGATACGCAGTATTTT
CASSRGGTEPSTDTQYF
>TRBD1|TRBV7-3|NA|TRBJ2-1|17
TGTGCCAGCAGCCATTACAGGTCGGGACAGGGGGCAGATGAGCAGTTCTTC
CASSHYRSGQGADEQFF
>TRBD2|TRBV2|few|TRBJ2-7|15
TGTGCCAGCAGTGAAGGGGGAGGGCGATCCTACGAGCAGTACTTC
CASSEGGGRSYEQYF
>NA|TRBV9|NA|TRBJ2-7|15
TGTGCCAGCAGCGCAACGGGACACTGGGCCTACGAGCAGTACTTC
CASSATGHWAYEQYF
>NA|TRBV5-4|few|TRBJ1-4|16
TGTGCCAGCAGCCCAGGACACCTTGGGGATAATGAAAAACTGTTTTTT
CASSPGHLGDNEKLFF
>TRBD2|TRBV5-4|NA|TRBJ2-7|15
TGTGCCAGCAGCTTCGGGACTAGCGACGGGTACGAGCAGTACTTC
CASSFGTSDGYEQYF
>TRBD1|TRBV6-5|NA|TRBJ1-2|12
TGTGCCAGCACGAGAGGACAGGGGGGCTACACCTTC
CASTRGQGGYTF
>NA|TRBV9|once|TRBJ1-2|15
TGTGCCAGCAGCCATCGGGTGGAGGGTAACTATGGCTACACCTTC
CASSHRVEGNYGYTF
>TRBD2|TRBV7-3|few|TRBJ2-5|18
TGTGCCAGCAGCTCCGCCCTCGGGACTAGCGGGCGACAAGAGACCCAGTACTTC
CASSSALGTSGRQETQYF
>NA|TRBV7-2|few|TRBJ1-1|15
TGTGCCAGCAGCTTAAGTACAGAGATGAACACTGAAGCTTTCTTT
CASSLSTEMNTEAFF
>NA|TRBV1|few|TRBJ1-1|17
TGCACCAGCAGCCTAAGCAGAGAATCGGACAGGAGGACTGAAGCTTTCTTT
CTSSLSRESDRRTEAFF
>NA|TRBV29-1|NA|TRBJ1-1|13
TGCAGCGTTGAAGTCGGAGGGGACACTGAAGCTTTCTTT
CSVEVGGDTEAFF
>NA|TRBV9|NA|TRBJ2-3|18
TGTGCCAGCAGCCTCAGGGGGGTCAGGGGCGGCGGGACAGATACGCAGTATTTT
CASSLRGVRGGGTDTQYF
>TRBD2|TRBV9|once|TRBJ2-3|14
TGTGCCAGCAGCGCCGGGGGGGCCACAGATACGCAGTATTTT
CASSAGGATDTQYF
>TRBD1|TRBV28|once|TRBJ2-7|14
TGTGCCAGCAGTTTAGGGACAGAGTTCTACGAGCAGTACTTC
CASSLGTEFYEQYF
>TRBD1|TRBV7-6|NA|TRBJ2-7|15
TGTGCCAGCAGCTTAGGGACAGGGGGCTCCTACGAGCAGTACTTC
CASSLGTGGSYEQYF
>TRBD1|TRBV11-3|NA|TRBJ1-6|16
TGTGCCAGCAGCCCTGGCGGGGACAGGATTAATTCACCCCTCCACTTT
CASSPGGDRINSPLHF